A single TCR beta chain is shown here with its context. The sample originates from a study of shared clonotypes between healthy human individuals. The germline gives CDR1 SGHRS, CDR2 YFSETQ. Trimming removed 4 bases from V and 6 bases from J; junction bases left unmatched: 8. This CDR3 is 14 amino acids long. Some clones are missing from TCRdb's copy, which holds only in-frame ones; the method was immunoSEQ multiplex PCR. The sample has about 730,000 clones; over 55% are singletons. The origin of this receptor is a woman in her 30s in good health. This sequence joins TRBV5-1 and TRBJ2-3; 7 bases agree with TRBD1. Source material: memory CD4+ T cells sorted from blood. Stated subset: CD45RA-negative fraction. The CDR3 nucleotides read TGCGCCAGCAGCGCCGTCGACAGGGCGGATACGCAGTATTTT. Its protein product is CASSAVDRADTQYF.